These 32 T cell receptor beta chains came from one sample sequenced in a study of cytomegalovirus exposure and HLA in healthy donors. Clones were sequenced by immunoSEQ multiplex PCR, and TCRdb holds only the in-frame ones, with some missing. Here the sample spans about 130,000 clones, roughly nine tenths being singletons. Material: PBMCs. All receptors derive from a woman between 18 and 29 years old in good health and CMV-seronegative.

The rearrangement uses TRBV5-6 and TRBJ2-7; maybe TRBD1 (7 bases). The CDR3 consists of 15 residues. The germline gives CDR1 SGHDT, CDR2 YYEEEE. V was clipped by 3 bases and J by 3 bases, with 16 bases between them. The CDR3 loop reads CASSSARQGLYEQYF. CDR3 DNA sequence: TGTGCCAGCAGCTCCGCCCGACAGGGACTCTACGAGCAGTACTTC.

This chain uses TRBV6-1 with TRBJ1-2; D is undetermined. V lost 10 bases and J lost 4, with 16 bases in between. The CDR3 has 13 residues. Germline V CDR1 and CDR2: MNHNS, SASEGT. DNA of the CDR3: TGTGCCATTACGGACCTGCGGGTCTATGGCTACACCTTC. Translation: CAITDLRVYGYTF.

The chain links TRBV5-1 to TRBJ1-4; 7 positions agree with TRBD1. There are 15 residues in the CDR3. With 4 bases clipped from V and 5 bases from J, the junction kept 8 bases outside the gene matches. Germline values: CDR1 SGHRS, CDR2 YFSETQ. CDR3 protein: CASSPRDSSNEKLFF. CDR3 DNA: TGCGCCAGCAGCCCTAGGGACAGCTCAAATGAAAAACTGTTTTTT.

The chain employs TRBV6-1 and TRBJ2-7, with a possible D match to TRBD1 (5 bases). Trimming stripped 2 bases from V and 1 base from J, with 12 bases between. Germline lookup yields CDR1 MNHNS and CDR2 SASEGT. The CDR3 spans 15 residues. This CDR3 is CASSESPRQSYEQYF. CDR3 DNA: TGTGCCAGCAGTGAATCCCCTCGACAGTCCTACGAGCAGTACTTC.

This clone has just a few counts. V usage is TRBV18 and J usage is TRBJ2-7; TRBD1 matches 8 bases. Germline CDR1 is KGHSH and CDR2 is LQKENI. The CDR3 sequence is 12 residues long. The trim removed 3 bases at V and 5 bases at J, leaving 0 bases unmatched. CDR3 sequence reads: CASSPGQDEQYF. CDR3 nucleotides: TGTGCCAGCTCACCGGGACAGGACGAGCAGTACTTC.

The chain has TRBV2 and TRBJ1-2; TRBD1 agrees at 7 bases. Germline V gene data show CDR1 as SNHLY and CDR2 as FYNNEI. With 2 bases clipped from V and 1 base from J, the junction kept 7 bases outside the gene matches. The CDR3 runs 16 residues. The CDR3 is CASSEMTGIYNYGYTF. The CDR3 DNA follows: TGTGCCAGCAGTGAAATGACAGGGATCTATAACTATGGCTACACCTTC.

This chain joins TRBV4-1 and TRBJ1-6; weak D call: TRBD1 (5 bases). The CDR3 totals 15 residues. The germline V and J ends were trimmed by 3 bases and 7 bases, with 13 bases remaining between them. CDR1 is MGHRA, CDR2 YSYEKL, per germline. CDR3 sequence reads: CASSQGEGRNSPLHF. CDR3 coding DNA: TGCGCCAGCAGCCAGGGGGAGGGGCGGAATTCACCCCTCCACTTT.

The gene calls are TRBV5-1 and TRBJ2-1, with 9 bases matching TRBD2. This CDR3 has 16 amino acids. The ends lost 4 bases at V and 5 bases at J; junction bases unmatched: 10. CDR1 SGHRS and CDR2 YFSETQ come from the germline V gene. CDR3: CASSLGASGAHNEQFF. In DNA, the CDR3 is TGCGCCAGCAGCCTGGGAGCTAGCGGGGCCCACAATGAGCAGTTCTTC.

This chain uses TRBV11-2 with TRBJ1-6; D might be TRBD1 (5 bases). The germline gives CDR1 SGHAT, CDR2 FQNNGV. V was clipped by 5 bases and J by 9 bases, with 14 bases between them. This CDR3 contains 14 residues. The chain's CDR3 is CASSRGGGISPLHF. Here the CDR3 DNA reads TGTGCCAGCAGCCGCGGGGGAGGAATTTCACCCCTCCACTTT. Based on the CDR3 plus reference TRBV11-2 and TRBJ1-6, the full variable domain is EAGVAQSPRYKIIEKRQSVAFWCNPISGHATLYWYQQILGQGPKLLIQFQNNGVVDDSQLPKDRFSAERLKGVDSTLKIQPAKLEDSAVYLCASSRGGGISPLHFGNGTRLTVT.

J is TRBJ2-1 and V is TRBV4-2; D remains unclear. The V gene lost 0 bases and the J gene lost 1 base, with 7 bases spanning the gap. The CDR3 has 15 residues. The V gene's germline CDR1 is LGHNA and CDR2 YNFKEQ. The CDR3 nucleotides read TGTGCCAGCAGCCAAGATTCCGGTTCCTACAATGAGCAGTTCTTC. This codes for CASSQDSGSYNEQFF.

The chain couples TRBV13 to TRBJ1-5; TRBD1 might be the D (6 bases). V lost 0 bases and J lost 1, with 7 bases in between. Germline assignment: CDR1 PRHDT and CDR2 FYEKMQ (reference sequence). The CDR3 is 15 amino acids. In DNA form, the CDR3 reads TGTGCCAGCAGCTTAGGCAGGGGAAGCAATCAGCCCCAGCATTTT. It is translated as CASSLGRGSNQPQHF.

The chain is built from TRBV27 and TRBJ1-1; D is possibly TRBD1 (5 bases). The CDR3 sequence is 13 residues long. Per germline, CDR1 MNHEY and CDR2 SMNVEV (reference sequence). V lost 2 bases and J lost 10, with 14 bases in between. The CDR3: CASSLVGGTGAFF. The DNA of the CDR3 is TGTGCCAGCAGTTTAGTGGGGGGGACGGGAGCTTTCTTT.

V usage is TRBV18 and J usage is TRBJ1-1, with D tentatively TRBD1 (5 bases). Germline CDR1 KGHSH, CDR2 LQKENI. V lost 3 bases, J lost 1 base, and 9 bases lay in between. This CDR3 has 14 amino acids. The CDR3, as DNA: TGTGCCAGCTCACCGGCAGGGAAGAACACTGAAGCTTTCTTT. This codes for CASSPAGKNTEAFF.

The chain recombines TRBV29-1 with TRBJ2-1; 8 nucleotides match TRBD1. CDR3 length: 14 residues. V was clipped by 6 bases and J by 0 bases; unmatched bases: 4. CDR1 is SQVTM, CDR2 ANQGSEA, per germline. Here the CDR3 DNA reads TGCAGCGTGAGACAGGGGAGCTCCTACAATGAGCAGTTCTTC. It specifies CSVRQGSSYNEQFF.

J is TRBJ2-6 and V is TRBV25-1; no reliable D call. This CDR3 region has 15 residues. V was pared by 5 bases and J by 0 bases, with 8 bases between. CDR1 and CDR2 from the germline V gene are MGHDK and SYGVNS. The CDR3 sequence is CASSLAGSGANVLTF. CDR3 DNA: TGTGCCAGCAGTTTGGCAGGCTCTGGGGCCAACGTCCTGACTTTC.

This clone was seen only a few times. The chain joins TRBV6-1 to TRBJ1-5; D remains unclear. Trimming left V 2 bases short and J 4 bases short, with 9 bases between. The CDR3 runs to 14 residues. Germline V gene data show CDR1 as MNHNS and CDR2 as SASEGT. The CDR3 region is CASSELRRNQPQHF. In DNA, the CDR3 is TGTGCCAGCAGTGAACTACGTCGGAATCAGCCCCAGCATTTT.

The V gene is TRBV9, the J gene TRBJ1-1, with D possibly being TRBD1 (6 bases). The germline V gene encodes CDR1 SGDLS and CDR2 YYNGEE. Trimming removed 2 bases from V and 8 bases from J, with 13 bases in between. The CDR3 length is 13 residues. In DNA, the CDR3 is TGTGCCAGCAGCGTCCGGAGGCAGGGGGAAGCTTTCTTT. Translated: CASSVRRQGEAFF.

The V call is TRBV7-3, the J call TRBJ2-2; maybe TRBD1 (6 bases). The CDR3 extends over 17 amino acids. Germline CDR1 SGHTA, CDR2 FQGTGA. The V end was cut by 2 bases, the J end by 1 base, with 14 bases between. The CDR3 nucleotides read TGTGCCAGCAGCTTATATGTCTCGGGACAGAACACCGGGGAGCTGTTTTTT. Its protein product is CASSLYVSGQNTGELFF.

The chain is built from TRBV5-8 and TRBJ2-4; TRBD1 matches at 10 bases. Trimming at V came to 2 bases and at J to 8 bases, leaving 4 bases not matched to a gene. The CDR3 sequence is 14 residues long. Germline V lookup: CDR1 SGHTS, CDR2 YDEGEE. The chain's CDR3 is CASSLGTGADIQYF. In DNA form, the CDR3 reads TGTGCCAGCAGCTTAGGGACAGGGGCGGACATTCAGTACTTC.

CDR3 coding DNA: TGTGCCAGCTCCCCCAGGGTGGCAGACCACGAGCAGTACTTC. Amino acid sequence: CASSPRVADHEQYF. J is TRBJ2-7 and V is TRBV18; possibly TRBD1 for D (5 bases). The CDR3 is 14 amino acids. The germline gives CDR1 KGHSH, CDR2 LQKENI. V lost 6 bases and J 5 bases, leaving 17 bases between the germline ends.

CDR3 sequence reads: CASSSSPEEQFF. The CDR3 DNA sequence: TGTGCCAGCAGCTCGTCCCCGGAGGAGCAGTTCTTC. The gene calls are TRBV13 and TRBJ2-1, with D unclear. V was cut by 4 bases and J by 10 bases, with 11 bases left in between. Germline V gene sequence: CDR1 PRHDT, CDR2 FYEKMQ (reference sequence). The CDR3 contains 12 residues.

Here the CDR3 DNA reads TGTGCCAGCAGCCCCAACACAGGCGGTGGAAACACCATATATTTT. Translation: CASSPNTGGGNTIYF. V usage is TRBV7-3 and J usage is TRBJ1-3, with D perhaps matching TRBD1 (5 bases). Germline V gene sequence: CDR1 SGHTA, CDR2 FQGTGA. This CDR3 is built from 15 residues. The ends were cut back, 5 bases at V and 3 bases at J, with 14 bases in the middle.

The chain has TRBV19 and TRBJ1-4; TRBD1 agrees at 7 bases. This CDR3 has 15 amino acids. The V gene end was trimmed by 5 bases and the J gene end by 0 bases; junction bases not matched to a gene: 3. Germline CDR1 and CDR2: LNHDA and SQIVND (reference sequence). The CDR3 protein is CASSAGTATNEKLFF. The CDR3 DNA is TGTGCCAGTAGTGCTGGGACAGCAACTAATGAAAAACTGTTTTTT.

V usage is TRBV11-2 and J usage is TRBJ1-5; D may be TRBD1 (5 bases). Trimming pared 0 bases from V and 6 bases from J, leaving 6 bases between. Germline assignment: CDR1 SGHAT and CDR2 FQNNGV. The CDR3 length is 13 residues. The CDR3 nucleotides read TGTGCCAGCAGCTTAGACAGGGTTCAGCCCCAGCATTTT. Translation: CASSLDRVQPQHF.

The J gene is TRBJ2-1, the V gene TRBV4-1, with D possibly being TRBD1 (6 bases). Germline CDR1 and CDR2: MGHRA and YSYEKL. Trimming took 4 bases from V and 0 from J, leaving 13 bases between them. The CDR3 spans 16 residues. CDR3 in DNA: TGCGCCAGCAGCCGACCACAGGGTAGCTCCTACAATGAGCAGTTCTTC. Translated: CASSRPQGSSYNEQFF.

V usage is TRBV19 and J usage is TRBJ1-4; possible D gene TRBD1, 5 bases. The germline V gene has CDR1 LNHDA and CDR2 SQIVND (reference sequence). Trimming stripped 3 bases from V and 3 bases from J, with 14 bases between. The CDR3 covers 16 residues. The DNA of the CDR3 is TGTGCCAGTAGTATCTACAGTGGGGCCCCTAATGAAAAACTGTTTTTT. Amino acids: CASSIYSGAPNEKLFF.

Here the CDR3 reads CASSNNGASKQPQHF. CDR3 DNA: TGTGCCAGTAGTAACAACGGAGCTAGTAAACAGCCCCAGCATTTT. V usage is TRBV19 and J usage is TRBJ1-5; no definite D call. CDR1 is LNHDA, CDR2 SQIVND, per germline (reference sequence). The CDR3 sequence is 15 residues long. Trimming pared 4 bases from V and 7 bases from J, leaving 17 bases between. The full variable domain, completed using reference TRBV19 and TRBJ1-5, is DGGITQSPKYLFRKEGQNVTLSCEQNLNHDAMYWYRQDPGQGLRLIYYSQIVNDFQKGDIAEGYSVSREKKESFPLTVTSAQKNPTAFYLCASSNNGASKQPQHFGDGTRLSIL.

The genes are TRBV11-2 and TRBJ2-7; 7 bases align to TRBD1. CDR3 length: 15 amino acids. Germline CDR1 is SGHAT and CDR2 is FQNNGV. Unmatched junction bases numbered 9, after V lost 6 bases and J lost 1 base. This CDR3 reads CASRRNRGSSYEQYF. In nucleotides, the CDR3 is TGTGCCAGCAGGAGAAACAGGGGATCGTCCTACGAGCAGTACTTC.

This chain links TRBV6-1 with TRBJ1-2; D gene uncertain. The CDR3 loop spans 14 amino acids. The V end lost 6 bases, the J end lost 0 bases, and 11 bases lay between the germline ends. The germline V gene has CDR1 MNHNS and CDR2 SASEGT. The CDR3: CASSFRSSNYGYTF. The CDR3 DNA sequence: TGTGCCAGCAGCTTCAGGTCGTCTAACTATGGCTACACCTTC.

The chain recombines TRBV7-9 with TRBJ1-4, with unresolved D. CDR1 and CDR2 (germline): SEHNR, FQNEAQ (reference sequence). The ends were cut back, 1 base at V and 7 bases at J, with 13 bases in the middle. The CDR3 length is 15 residues. The CDR3 reads CASSLGSVGSEKLFF. CDR3 bases: TGTGCCAGCAGCTTAGGCTCAGTCGGGAGTGAAAAACTGTTTTTT.

The chain couples TRBV11-2 to TRBJ2-7; D is possibly TRBD2 (6 bases). V gave up 5 bases and J gave up 3 bases, with 26 bases separating them. Germline V gene sequence: CDR1 SGHAT, CDR2 FQNNGV. The CDR3 contains 18 residues. CDR3 nucleotide sequence: TGTGCCAGCAGCAATCAACCTGGTGGGGAGGCGATAGTCTACGAGCAGTACTTC. Translating it yields CASSNQPGGEAIVYEQYF.

This clone has only one observation. The chain links TRBV19 to TRBJ1-1, with D perhaps TRBD1 (5 bases). Germline V gene data show CDR1 as LNHDA and CDR2 as SQIVND (reference sequence). CDR3 length: 15 amino acids. Trimming removed 3 bases from V and 1 base from J, with 12 bases in between. CDR3 amino acids: CASSIQGVSNTEAFF. CDR3 nucleotides: TGTGCCAGTAGTATCCAAGGGGTTTCGAACACTGAAGCTTTCTTT.